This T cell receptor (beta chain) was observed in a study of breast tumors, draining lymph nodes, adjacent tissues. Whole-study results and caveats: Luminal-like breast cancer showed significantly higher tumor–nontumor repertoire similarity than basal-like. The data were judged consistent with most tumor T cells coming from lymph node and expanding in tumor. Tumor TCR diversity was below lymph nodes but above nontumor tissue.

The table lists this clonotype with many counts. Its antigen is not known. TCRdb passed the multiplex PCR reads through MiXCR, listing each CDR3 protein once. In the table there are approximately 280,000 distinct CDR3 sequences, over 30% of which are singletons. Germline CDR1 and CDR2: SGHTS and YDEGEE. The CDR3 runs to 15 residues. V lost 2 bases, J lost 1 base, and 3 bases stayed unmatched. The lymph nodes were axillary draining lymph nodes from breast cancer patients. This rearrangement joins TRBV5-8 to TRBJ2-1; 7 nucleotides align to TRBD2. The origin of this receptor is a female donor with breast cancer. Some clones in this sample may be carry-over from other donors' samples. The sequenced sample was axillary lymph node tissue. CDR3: CASSLSAGSYNEQFF. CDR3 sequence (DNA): TGTGCCAGCAGCTTATCAGCGGGGTCCTACAATGAGCAGTTCTTC. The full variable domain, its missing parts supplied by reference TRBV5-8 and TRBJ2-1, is EAGVTQSPTHLIKTRGQQATLRCSPISGHTSVYWYQQALGLGLQFLLWYDEGEERNRGNFPPRFSGRQFPNYSSELNVNALELEDSALYLCASSLSAGSYNEQFFGPGTRLTVL.